This entry describes one T cell receptor beta chain. This sample is part of a study of Ad26.COV2.S vaccination and SARS-CoV-2 variants. Repertoires were generated with immunoSEQ multiplex PCR, while TCRdb's copy carries only in-frame clones and drops some. The table has 380,000 or so clones, about 85% seen once. This CDR3 is built from 17 residues. Between the trimmed V and J ends, which lost 0 bases and 1 base, there was a span of 15 bases. Germline V gene sequence: CDR1 MGHRA, CDR2 YSYEKL. Treatment described: around 19 received Ad26.COV2.S at low or high dose, single or two shots; about five received placebo; per-sample allocation not given. Specimen acquisition occurred on day 63 following the initial vaccine or placebo injection.

The source material was peripheral blood, sampled in a trial of Ad26.COV2.S vaccine versus placebo. The sequence derives from a person aged 18-65 years who received the Ad26.COV2.S COVID-19 vaccine or a placebo. This sequence joins TRBV4-1 and TRBJ1-1, with no clear D. The CDR3 nucleotides are TGCGCCAGCAGCCAAGATACTGGACTCCTGGGGAACACTGAAGCTTTCTTT. As protein: CASSQDTGLLGNTEAFF.